This TCR beta chain derives from a study of T cells in Graves' hyperthyroidism and ophthalmopathy. From RNA transcripts, TCR beta CDR3 regions were amplified. The HTBI set primed first-round TCR CDR3 RT-PCR. MiXCR, applied by TCRdb to the multiplex PCR reads, yields one record per CDR3 protein. In the table there are hundreds of thousands of distinct CDR3 sequences, 15% to 20% of which are singletons. The germline V gene encodes CDR1 MNHNS and CDR2 SASEGT. V dropped 8 bases and J dropped 10 bases, with 9 bases sitting between them. CDR3 length: 10 residues. This rearrangement joins TRBV6-1 to TRBJ2-1; no definite D call. The source is a woman in her twenties or thirties with Graves' hyperthyroidism. Sequencing was performed on blood. DNA of the CDR3: TGTGCCAGCCGTTGGCGGGAGCAGTTCTTC. Residues: CASRWREQFF.